These 8 T cell receptor beta chains were sequenced from one sample in a study of primary melanoma T cells and metastatic recurrence. Sequenced by immunoSEQ multiplex PCR; TCRdb stores in-frame clones only, minus some. The sample consists of a few thousand clones, approximately 78% of them appearing once. The sample taken for sequencing was melanoma tumor tissue. The origin of the receptors is a human donor with melanoma.

V usage is TRBV30 and J usage is TRBJ1-1; perhaps TRBD1 as D (6 bases). CDR1 GTSNPN and CDR2 SVGIG come from the germline V gene (reference sequence). V lost 1 base and J 1 base, leaving 10 bases between the germline ends. The CDR3 totals 14 residues. CDR3 nucleotide sequence: TGTGCCTGGAGTGCGGGGGCCTCGAACACTGAAGCTTTCTTT. Residues: CAWSAGASNTEAFF.

This clone was recorded only once. CDR3 nucleotide sequence: TGTGCCAGCAGTTCTTATCCGGGACAGGCGAACACTGAAGCTTTCTTT. This codes for CASSSYPGQANTEAFF. The rearrangement uses TRBV28 and TRBJ1-1, with 8 bases that match TRBD1. V was pared by 4 bases and J by 1 base, with 8 bases of the junction left unmatched. The CDR3 is 16 residues long. The germline CDR1 and CDR2 sequences are MDHEN and SYDVKM.

V gene TRBV6-8 combines with J gene TRBJ2-5; 11 bases are shared with TRBD1. CDR3 size: 13 residues. Trimming at V came to 10 bases and at J to 2 bases, leaving 3 bases not matched to a gene. Germline assignment: CDR1 MNHGY and CDR2 SAAAGT. CDR3 amino acids: CAIRDRGQETQYF. DNA of the CDR3: TGTGCCATCAGGGACAGGGGGCAAGAGACCCAGTACTTC.

This clone has just a few counts. V is TRBV9 and J is TRBJ1-2, with 7 bases lining up with TRBD1. CDR1 is SGDLS and CDR2 is YYNGEE in the germline V gene. The CDR3 is 14 residues long. After removal of 5 bases from V and 5 bases from J, the junction contained 9 bases not matched to a gene. CDR3 bases: TGTGCCAGCAGAACAGGGGAGTCAGCGTATGGCTACACCTTC. Protein product: CASRTGESAYGYTF.

This clone occurred once. The chain recombines TRBV11-3 with TRBJ1-3, with D possibly being TRBD1 (6 bases). Germline CDR1 is SGHNT and CDR2 is YENEEA. There are 14 residues in the CDR3. V lost 1 base to trimming and J lost 8 bases, with 12 bases between them. CDR3 coding DNA: TGTGCCAGCAGCTTAGTACAGGGAAAAGACACCATATATTTT. This encodes CASSLVQGKDTIYF.

V usage is TRBV28 and J usage is TRBJ2-7, with 7 bases fitting TRBD1. In germline, CDR1 is MDHEN, CDR2 SYDVKM. V lost 6 bases to trimming and J lost 3 bases; unmatched junction nucleotides: 8. The CDR3 loop spans 14 amino acids. The CDR3 here is CASSTYRGRYEQYF. The CDR3 DNA reads TGTGCCAGCAGCACTTACAGGGGTCGCTACGAGCAGTACTTC.

This clone showed up just a few times. The chain recombines TRBV4-1 with TRBJ2-3; 8 bases align to TRBD2. Trimming removed 0 bases from V and 5 bases from J; junction bases left unmatched: 7. CDR1 and CDR2 from the germline V gene are MGHRA and YSYEKL. CDR3 length equals 16 residues. The CDR3 sequence is CASSQESGGHGDTQYF. DNA of the CDR3: TGCGCCAGCAGCCAAGAATCGGGGGGGCATGGAGATACGCAGTATTTT.

This rearrangement joins TRBV6-8 to TRBJ2-7; the match to TRBD1 covers 10 bases. CDR1 is MNHGY, CDR2 SAAAGT, per germline. This CDR3 region has 16 residues. The junction had 10 bases not matched to a gene; V was cut back by 8 bases and J by 0 bases. The CDR3 coding sequence is TGTGCCAGCTCCGGGACAGGGGTACTCCCCTCCTACGAGCAGTACTTC. Protein product: CASSGTGVLPSYEQYF.